This TCR beta chain appears in the sequencing data of a study of T cell changes during pregnancy in multiple sclerosis. CDR1 SGHVS and CDR2 FNYEAQ come from the germline V gene. The CDR3 length is 16 residues. The V and J ends lost 1 base and 9 bases respectively, with 21 bases between them. Clones were read by immunoSEQ multiplex PCR, and TCRdb kept only the in-frame ones, dropping some. This sample carries under 65,000 clones, nearly 95% of them seen once, and the ten largest clones take 0.5%. This material consisted of CD4+ T cells from peripheral blood mononuclear cells, taken in the third trimester of pregnancy. The chain combines TRBV7-6 with TRBJ1-1; D is undetermined. This clonotype originated in a female donor with multiple sclerosis, enrolled in a pregnancy study. The CDR3 is CASSLERLLNSGKAFF. The CDR3 bases are TGTGCCAGCAGCTTAGAGAGACTTCTAAATTCGGGAAAAGCTTTCTTT.